This T cell receptor (beta chain) was sequenced in a study of beta chain features in type 1 diabetes. In germline, CDR1 is SGHDN, CDR2 FVKESK. This CDR3 is built from 13 residues. V lost 5 bases to trimming and J lost 1 base; unmatched junction nucleotides: 1. This clone has only a few counts. Expressed TCRB transcripts were sequenced because the isolated RNA had all been reverse transcribed beforehand. Clones were read by immunoSEQ multiplex PCR, and TCRdb kept only the in-frame ones, dropping some. The data contain roughly 400,000 clones, over 13% of them singletons. This sequence joins TRBV14 and TRBJ1-1; 7 nucleotides line up with TRBD1. This receptor was identified in a woman younger than 30 in good health. Material: naive CD4+ T cells from blood. CDR3 nucleotides: TGTGCCAGCAGCAGGACAGGGAACACTGAAGCTTTCTTT. Residues: CASSRTGNTEAFF.